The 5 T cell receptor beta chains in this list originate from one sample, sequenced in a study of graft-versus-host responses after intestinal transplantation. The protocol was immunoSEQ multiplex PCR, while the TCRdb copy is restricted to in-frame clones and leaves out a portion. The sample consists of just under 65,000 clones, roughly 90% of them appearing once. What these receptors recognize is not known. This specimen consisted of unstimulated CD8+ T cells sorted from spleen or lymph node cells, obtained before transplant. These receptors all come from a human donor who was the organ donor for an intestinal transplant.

CDR3 region: CASSQDGGAITDTQYF. The CDR3, as DNA: TGCGCCAGCAGCCAAGATGGTGGGGCGATTACAGATACGCAGTATTTT. The chain couples TRBV4-1 to TRBJ2-3; D might be TRBD1 (5 bases). This CDR3 is built from 16 residues. Germline V CDR1 and CDR2: MGHRA, YSYEKL. V lost 0 bases to trimming and J lost 3 bases, with 13 bases between them.

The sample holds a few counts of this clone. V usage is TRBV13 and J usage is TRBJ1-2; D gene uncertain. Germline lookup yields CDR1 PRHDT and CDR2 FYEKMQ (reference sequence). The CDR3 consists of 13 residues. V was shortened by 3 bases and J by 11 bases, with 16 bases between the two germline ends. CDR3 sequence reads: CASSFSSGSWYTF. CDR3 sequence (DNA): TGTGCCAGCAGCTTCTCCTCAGGTTCGTGGTACACCTTC.

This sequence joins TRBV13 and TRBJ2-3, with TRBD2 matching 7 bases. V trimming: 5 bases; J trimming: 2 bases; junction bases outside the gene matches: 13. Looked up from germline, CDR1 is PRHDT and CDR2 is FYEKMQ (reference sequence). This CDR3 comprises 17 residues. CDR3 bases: TGTGCCAGCAGCGCCTGGGGGGAGGGAGGCCCCACAGATACGCAGTATTTT. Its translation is CASSAWGEGGPTDTQYF. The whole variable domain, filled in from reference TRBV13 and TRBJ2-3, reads AAGVIQSPRHLIKEKRETATLKCYPIPRHDTVYWYQQGPGQDPQFLISFYEKMQSDKGSIPDRFSAQQFSDYHSELNMSSLELGDSALYFCASSAWGEGGPTDTQYFGPGTRLTVL.

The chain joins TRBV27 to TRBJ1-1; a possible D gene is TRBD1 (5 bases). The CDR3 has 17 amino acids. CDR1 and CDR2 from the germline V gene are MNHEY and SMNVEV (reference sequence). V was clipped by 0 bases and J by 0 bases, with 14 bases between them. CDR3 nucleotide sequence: TGTGCCAGCAGTTTATCGACAGCTACTAACATGAACACTGAAGCTTTCTTT. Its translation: CASSLSTATNMNTEAFF.

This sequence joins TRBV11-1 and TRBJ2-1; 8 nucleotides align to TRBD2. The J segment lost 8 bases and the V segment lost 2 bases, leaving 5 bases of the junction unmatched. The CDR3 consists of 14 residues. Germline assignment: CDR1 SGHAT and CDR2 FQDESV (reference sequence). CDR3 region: CASSLSGSQDEQFF. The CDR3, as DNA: TGTGCCAGCAGCTTAAGCGGGAGCCAGGATGAGCAGTTCTTC.